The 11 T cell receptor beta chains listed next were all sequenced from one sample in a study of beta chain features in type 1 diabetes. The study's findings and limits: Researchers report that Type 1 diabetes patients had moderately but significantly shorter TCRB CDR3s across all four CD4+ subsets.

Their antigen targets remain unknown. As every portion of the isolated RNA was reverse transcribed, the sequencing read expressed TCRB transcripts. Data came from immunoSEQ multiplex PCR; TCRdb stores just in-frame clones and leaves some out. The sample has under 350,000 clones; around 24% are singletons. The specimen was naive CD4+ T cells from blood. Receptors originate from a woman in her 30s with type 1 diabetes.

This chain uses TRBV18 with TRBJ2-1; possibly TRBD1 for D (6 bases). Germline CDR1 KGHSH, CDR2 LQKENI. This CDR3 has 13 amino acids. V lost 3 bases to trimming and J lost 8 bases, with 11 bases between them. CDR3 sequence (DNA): TGTGCCAGCTCACCCTACAGGGACGATGAGCAGTTCTTC. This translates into CASSPYRDDEQFF.

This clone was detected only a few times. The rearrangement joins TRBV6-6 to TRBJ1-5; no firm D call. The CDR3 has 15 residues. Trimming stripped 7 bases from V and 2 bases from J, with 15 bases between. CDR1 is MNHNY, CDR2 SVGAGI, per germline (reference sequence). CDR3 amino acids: CASKVSRSGNQPQHF. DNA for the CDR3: TGTGCCAGCAAAGTTTCCCGAAGCGGCAATCAGCCCCAGCATTTT.

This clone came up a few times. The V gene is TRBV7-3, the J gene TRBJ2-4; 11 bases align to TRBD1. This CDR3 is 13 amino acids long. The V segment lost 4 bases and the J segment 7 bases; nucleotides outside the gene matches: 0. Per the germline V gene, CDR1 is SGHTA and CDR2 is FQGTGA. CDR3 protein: CASSWDRGNIQYF. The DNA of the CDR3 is TGTGCCAGCAGCTGGGACAGGGGGAACATTCAGTACTTC.

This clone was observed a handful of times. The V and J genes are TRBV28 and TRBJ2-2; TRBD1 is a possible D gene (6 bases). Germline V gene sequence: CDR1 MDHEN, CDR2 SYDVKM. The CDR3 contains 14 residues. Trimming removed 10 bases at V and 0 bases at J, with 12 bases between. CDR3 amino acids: CAIVGTPNTGELFF. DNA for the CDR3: TGTGCCATCGTCGGGACACCGAACACCGGGGAGCTGTTTTTT.

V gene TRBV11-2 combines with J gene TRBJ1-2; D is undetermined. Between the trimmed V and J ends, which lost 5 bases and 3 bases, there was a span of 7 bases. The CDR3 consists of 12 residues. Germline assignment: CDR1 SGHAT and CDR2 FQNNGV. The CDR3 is CASSPNYYGYTF. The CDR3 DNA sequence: TGTGCCAGCAGCCCAAACTACTATGGCTACACCTTC.

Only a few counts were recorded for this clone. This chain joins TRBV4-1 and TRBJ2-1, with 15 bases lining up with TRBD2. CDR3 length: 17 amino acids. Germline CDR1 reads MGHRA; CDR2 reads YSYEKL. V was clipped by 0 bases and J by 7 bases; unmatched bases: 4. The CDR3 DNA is TGCGCCAGCAGCCAAGATGGGACTAGCGGGAGGTGGAATGAGCAGTTCTTC. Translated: CASSQDGTSGRWNEQFF.

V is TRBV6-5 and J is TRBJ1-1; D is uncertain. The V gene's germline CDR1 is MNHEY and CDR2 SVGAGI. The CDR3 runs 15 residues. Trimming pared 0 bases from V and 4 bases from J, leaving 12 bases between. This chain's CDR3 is CASSYSLRYGTEAFF. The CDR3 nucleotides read TGTGCCAGCAGTTACTCTTTGAGATATGGCACTGAAGCTTTCTTT.

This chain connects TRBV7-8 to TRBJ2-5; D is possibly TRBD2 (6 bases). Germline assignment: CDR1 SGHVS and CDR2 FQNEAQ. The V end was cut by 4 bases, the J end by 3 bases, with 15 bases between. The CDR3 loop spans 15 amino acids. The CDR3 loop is CASSSDLGTEETQYF. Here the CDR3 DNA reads TGTGCCAGCAGCTCAGACCTCGGGACTGAAGAGACCCAGTACTTC.

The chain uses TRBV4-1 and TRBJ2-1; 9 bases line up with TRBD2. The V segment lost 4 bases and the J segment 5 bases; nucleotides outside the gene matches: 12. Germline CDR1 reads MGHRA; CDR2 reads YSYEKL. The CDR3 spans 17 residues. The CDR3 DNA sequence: TGCGCCAGCAGCCCCTCTCAACTAGCGGGTCTTAACAATGAGCAGTTCTTC. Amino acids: CASSPSQLAGLNNEQFF.

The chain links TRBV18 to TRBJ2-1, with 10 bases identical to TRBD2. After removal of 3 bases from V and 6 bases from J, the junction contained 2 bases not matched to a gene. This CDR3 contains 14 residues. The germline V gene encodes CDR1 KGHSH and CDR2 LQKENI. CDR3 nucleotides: TGTGCCAGCTCACCGGGACTAGCGTCCAATGAGCAGTTCTTC. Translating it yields CASSPGLASNEQFF.

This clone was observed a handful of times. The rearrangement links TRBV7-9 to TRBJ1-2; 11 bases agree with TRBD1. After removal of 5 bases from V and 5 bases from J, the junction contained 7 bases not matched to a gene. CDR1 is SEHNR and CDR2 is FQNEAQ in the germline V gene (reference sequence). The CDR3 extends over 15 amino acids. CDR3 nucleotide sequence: TGTGCCAGCAGCACGAGGACAGGGGGCGAATATGGCTACACCTTC. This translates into CASSTRTGGEYGYTF.